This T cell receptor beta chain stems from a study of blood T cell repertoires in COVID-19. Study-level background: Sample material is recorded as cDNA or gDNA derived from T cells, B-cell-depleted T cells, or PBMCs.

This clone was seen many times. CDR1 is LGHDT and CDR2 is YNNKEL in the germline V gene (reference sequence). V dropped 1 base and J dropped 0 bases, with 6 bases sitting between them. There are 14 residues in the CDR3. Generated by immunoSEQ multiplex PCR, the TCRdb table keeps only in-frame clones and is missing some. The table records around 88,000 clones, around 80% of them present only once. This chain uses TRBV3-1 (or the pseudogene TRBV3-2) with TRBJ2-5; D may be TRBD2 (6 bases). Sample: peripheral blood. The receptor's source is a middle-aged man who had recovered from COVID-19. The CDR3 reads CASSQGDYQETQYF. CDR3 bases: TGTGCCAGCAGCCAAGGGGACTACCAAGAGACCCAGTACTTC.